The rows below give T cell receptor beta chains drawn from one sample of a study of blood T cells in healthy people across ages. In TCRdb, the 5' RACE reads were re-called with MiXCR into one record per CDR3 protein. Of around 1,500,000 distinct CDR3 sequences listed, about 43% were seen once; the top ten hold 7.9%. Material: blood. The origin of the receptors is a woman aged 18-29 years in good health. Each CDR3 is given with its conserved first and last residue. A D gene is named only where the DNA matches it firmly. Size is omitted from some rows. Given values are once, few, many or a class for expanded clones.

>TRBD1|.|TRBV12-3/TRBV12-4|TRBJ1-2
CASSPGTGLPNYGYTF
TGTGCCAGCAGTCCCGGGACAGGCTTACCTAACTATGGCTACACCTTC
>TRBD2|few|TRBV9|TRBJ2-1
CASSPRGAGGLYNEQFF
TGTGCCAGCAGCCCCCGGGGTGCGGGGGGCTTGTACAATGAGCAGTTCTTC
>.|few|TRBV7-9|TRBJ2-3
CASTPADTQYF
TGTGCCAGCACCCCGGCTGATACGCAGTATTTT
>TRBD2|.|TRBV5-1|TRBJ2-2
CASSVTLAGEAGELFF
TGCGCCAGCAGCGTAACCCTAGCGGGAGAGGCCGGGGAGCTGTTTTTT
>TRBD1|few|TRBV9|TRBJ1-2
CASSVVGTGGYGYTF
TGTGCCAGCAGCGTAGTTGGGACAGGGGGCTATGGCTACACCTTC
>.|few|TRBV4-1|TRBJ2-3
CASSQDQRLADTQYF
TGCGCCAGCAGCCAAGATCAGCGACTAGCAGATACGCAGTATTTT
>.|.|TRBV9|TRBJ1-2
CASSGRDPYGYTF
TGTGCCAGCAGCGGCCGGGATCCATATGGCTACACCTTC
>TRBD2|.|TRBV4-1|TRBJ2-1
CASSQDNLAGAQFF
TGCGCCAGCAGCCAAGATAACCTAGCGGGAGCACAGTTCTTC
>.|.|TRBV7-8|TRBJ2-1
CASSSPKVRNYNEQFF
TGTGCCAGCAGCTCCCCGAAAGTGCGGAATTACAATGAGCAGTTCTTC
>TRBD2|once|TRBV4-1|TRBJ2-7
CASSRGSGNYSYEQYF
TGCGCCAGCAGCCGGGGAAGCGGGAATTACTCCTACGAGCAGTACTTC
>TRBD2|.|TRBV20-1|TRBJ2-1
CSASPAGASNGQFF
TGCAGTGCTAGCCCAGCGGGGGCTTCCAATGGGCAGTTCTTC